This T cell receptor (beta chain) is drawn from a study of blood T cell repertoires in COVID-19. Study information: The United States, Italy and Spain supplied acute and convalescent COVID-19 samples. T cells, B-cell-depleted T cells, or PBMCs supplied cDNA or gDNA.

The authors' processing: Nucleated cell number was recorded as an estimate derived from reference gene primer amplification. Produced via immunoSEQ multiplex PCR; TCRdb's table is partial and in-frame only. The D gene and trimming were derived from the DNA, and the V and J assignments and clone size from that table. Among roughly 150,000 clones listed, roughly nine tenths were seen once. Germline CDR1 LGHDT, CDR2 YNNKEL (reference sequence). The V segment lost 1 base and the J segment 2 bases; nucleotides outside the gene matches: 5. This CDR3 comprises 15 residues. The TCR originated in a human donor in a cohort sampled during active COVID-19. The sequenced sample was peripheral blood. The V and J genes are TRBV3-1 (or the pseudogene TRBV3-2) and TRBJ2-7, with 7 positions matching TRBD1. For the CDR3, the DNA is TGTGCCAGCAGCCAAGTGTCTGGGACAGCCTACGAGCAGTACTTC. Protein sequence: CASSQVSGTAYEQYF.